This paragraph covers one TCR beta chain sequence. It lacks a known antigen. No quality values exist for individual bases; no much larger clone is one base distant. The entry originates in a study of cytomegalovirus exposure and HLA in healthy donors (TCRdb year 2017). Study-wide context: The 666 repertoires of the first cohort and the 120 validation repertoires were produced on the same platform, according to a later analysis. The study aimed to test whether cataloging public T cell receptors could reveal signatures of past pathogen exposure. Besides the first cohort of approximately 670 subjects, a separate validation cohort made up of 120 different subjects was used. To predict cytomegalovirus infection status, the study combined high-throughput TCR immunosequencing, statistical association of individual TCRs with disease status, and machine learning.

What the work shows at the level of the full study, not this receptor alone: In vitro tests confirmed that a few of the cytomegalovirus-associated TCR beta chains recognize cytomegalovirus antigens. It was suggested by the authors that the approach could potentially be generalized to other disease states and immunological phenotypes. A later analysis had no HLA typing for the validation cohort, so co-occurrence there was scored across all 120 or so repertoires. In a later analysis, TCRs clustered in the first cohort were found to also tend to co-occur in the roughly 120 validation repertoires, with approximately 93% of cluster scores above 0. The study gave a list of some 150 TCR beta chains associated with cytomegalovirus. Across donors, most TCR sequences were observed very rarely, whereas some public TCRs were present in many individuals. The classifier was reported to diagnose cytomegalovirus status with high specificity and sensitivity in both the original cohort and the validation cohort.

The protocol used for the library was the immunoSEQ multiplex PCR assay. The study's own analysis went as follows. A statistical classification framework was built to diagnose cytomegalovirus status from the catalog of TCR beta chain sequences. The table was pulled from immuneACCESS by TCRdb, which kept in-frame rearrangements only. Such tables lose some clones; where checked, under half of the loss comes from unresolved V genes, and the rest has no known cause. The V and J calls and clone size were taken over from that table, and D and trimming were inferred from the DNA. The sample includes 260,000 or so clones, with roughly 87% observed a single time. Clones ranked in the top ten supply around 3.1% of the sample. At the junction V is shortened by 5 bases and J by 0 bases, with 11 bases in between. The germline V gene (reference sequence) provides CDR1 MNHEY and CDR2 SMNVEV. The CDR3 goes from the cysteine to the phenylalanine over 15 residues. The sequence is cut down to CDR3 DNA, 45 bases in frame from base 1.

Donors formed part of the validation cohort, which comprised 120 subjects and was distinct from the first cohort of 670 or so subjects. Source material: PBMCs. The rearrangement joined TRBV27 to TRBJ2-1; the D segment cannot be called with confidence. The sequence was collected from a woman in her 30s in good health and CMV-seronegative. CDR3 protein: CASSVTLSSYNEQFF. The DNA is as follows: TGTGCCAGCAGTGTGACCCTGAGCTCCTACAATGAGCAGTTCTTC.